This T cell receptor beta chain was found in a study of cytomegalovirus exposure and HLA in healthy donors (dated by TCRdb to the late 2010s). In terms of the full investigation: An earlier analysis of approximately 640 of the donors reported 250 to 300 Gb of sequence data and some 120 million unique TCR beta sequences from roughly 200 million T cells. Approximately 300 gigabases of sequencing data and roughly 81 million unique TCR sequences made up an early release that covered some 640 HLA-typed donors. The genetic ancestry cluster associated with self-reported Caucasian donors included around four fifths of the roughly 400 genotyped donors. The study aimed to test whether cataloging public T cell receptors could reveal signatures of past pathogen exposure. The study profiled the T cell repertoires of more than 500 subjects by immunosequencing and related them to cytomegalovirus serostatus. Along with the approximately 620-subject first cohort, a separate validation cohort of over a hundred different subjects was used. High-throughput TCR immunosequencing, statistical association of individual TCRs with disease status, and machine learning were combined to predict cytomegalovirus infection status. A later analysis re-analyzed previously published TCR beta repertoires from several hundred donors and added high-resolution HLA genotyping to study TCR occurrence patterns. Rather than drawing on any new phenotypic data, the later analysis identified candidate immune exposures from TCR beta sequences and the way those sequences occurred across donors. In an earlier analysis of 500 to 650 of the donors, high-throughput TCR beta sequencing was used to judge whether each TCR beta V gene segment behaved as functional or pseudogenic. Donor age, sex, ethnicity and CMV serostatus were collected together with the repertoire data. Genome-wide SNP genotypes for about 65% of the 666 donors were used in a later genetic analysis, which treated that subset as a discovery cohort. All discovery cohort repertoires had been generated using a single sequencing platform. HLA typing included class I and class II loci at four-digit resolution. Typing coverage varied by locus: about 620-630 donors for A, B, C, DRB1 and DQB1; roughly 510 for DQA1; more than 600 for DPA1; roughly 450 for DPB1. Several DR-DQ haplotypes were treated as single units for association and clustering because of strong linkage in the cohort. Across some 400 genotyped donors of the cohort, an average of about 240,000 unique TCR beta nucleotide sequences per donor were sequenced, and around 20% of those sequences were non-productive.

What the research found in general, with its limitations: When HLA alleles, especially DR and DQ, strongly co-occurred, attributing TCR associations to individual alleles was difficult. A later analysis found that HLA-associated TCR beta chains were more clonally expanded and had lower generation probabilities than equally common non-associated chains. A later genetic analysis reported fewer N-insertions in productive TCRs among donors in an Asian-associated ancestry cluster than the roughly 700-donor mean. According to a later analysis, parvovirus B19, influenza, CMV and Epstein-Barr virus appeared linked to several top co-occurrence clusters. The authors suggested that the approach could potentially be extended to other disease states and immunological phenotypes. Presence/absence analyses assumed roughly uniform sequencing depth across donors, an assumption that may not hold. In a later analysis, TCR association rates were found to vary across HLA loci, with the most associated TCRs seen for DRB1 alleles and the fewest for HLA-C alleles. Correlated functional status among segregating V segments might reflect linkage disequilibrium, but an unknown experimental factor could not be ruled out. Because the 87-base-pair reads could not distinguish some IMGT-functional V segments, including TRBV6-2 and TRBV6-3, those segments were excluded. A further reported finding was that TCR beta sequences accurately predicted the HLA-A and HLA-B alleles for most subjects in the first cohort. The only immune exposure information available for the cohort was CMV serostatus. The study listed approximately 150 TCR beta chains as associated with cytomegalovirus. Specific HLA alleles were associated with about 17,000 TCR beta sequences at a false discovery rate of 0.05 in a later analysis. In a later genetic analysis, a missense DCLRE1C variant was associated with V-gene and J-gene trimming of TCR beta chains, and the association was replicated in an independent cohort. In a later analysis, most CMV-associated TCR beta chains were found to appear HLA-restricted, with HLA associations seemingly driven largely by CMV exposure. A few of the identified cytomegalovirus-associated TCR beta chains were confirmed in vitro to be specific for cytomegalovirus antigens. Because counts were too low, roughly 17 rarely observed V segments, including chromosome 9 orphons, were left out of the earlier analysis of approximately 500 of the donors. The sequencing pipeline was judged likely to have produced a cluster of highly shared sequence variants as a technical artifact. The classifier was reported to diagnose cytomegalovirus status with high specificity and sensitivity in both the original cohort and the validation cohort. In an earlier analysis of over 550 of the donors, most TCR beta V segments were observed in productive rearrangements about 87% or about 30% of the time, broadly matching IMGT annotations. Most TCR sequences were seen in very few donors, while some public TCRs were found in many individuals. Only TCR beta chains were sequenced in this cohort, and the absence of alpha or paired-chain data limited detectable features. Because HLA typing was unavailable for some donors at each locus, only the typed subset was used in association tests.

The library came from the immunoSEQ multiplex PCR assay. The multiplex PCR relied on a mix of 60 forward primers for TCR Vbeta segments and 13 reverse primers for TCR Jbeta segments. The CDR3 region of rearranged TCR beta genes was amplified from genomic DNA by a multiplex PCR assay. Amplified TCR beta libraries were sequenced as 87-base-pair reads on the Illumina HiSeq System. As for the authors' bioinformatics: In a later analysis, 77 million or so unique TCR beta chains were counted across the roughly 670 repertoires, and about 9.9 million of these chains were shared by at least two donors. Raw reads were error-corrected and collapsed into unique sequences by a nearest-neighbor algorithm in which closely related sequences were merged to remove PCR and sequencing errors. Alignment of CDR3 sequences to IMGT reference sequences was used to assign V, D and J gene segments. For a sequence to be retained, a match of at least six nucleotides to both a V gene segment and a J gene segment was required. Rearrangements were called productive when the CDR3 lacked stop codons and stayed in frame with V and J; all others were non-productive. Following IMGT convention, CDR3 was defined as the stretch from the second conserved V-encoded cysteine to the conserved J-encoded phenylalanine. The earlier analysis of about 570 of the donors excluded any sequence lacking an unambiguous match to a single V gene segment. An earlier analysis of about 600 of the donors called V segments functional above 56.7% productive rearrangements and segregating when the between-donor standard deviation exceeded 5%. A statistical classification framework was built for diagnosing cytomegalovirus status from the catalog of TCR beta chain sequences. A later analysis assigned V and J genes by comparing TCR nucleotide sequences with IMGT/GENE-DB human TR gene sequences. A later analysis assigned CDR3 sequences and most-parsimonious VDJ recombination scenarios with the TCRdist pipeline. A later analysis defined each TCR beta chain by its CDR3 amino acid sequence plus V-gene family, and excluded reads lacking a unique V-gene family. In a later analysis, 500 to 650 highly shared, low-generation-probability nucleotide sequences were removed to address suspected cross-contamination and a sequencing artifact. In a later analysis, a clonal expansion index for each public chain was calculated from normalized within-repertoire ranks of inferred template counts. Generation probabilities in a later analysis came from a VDJ recombination model fitted to out-of-frame rearrangements, and those results were checked against IGoR. Hypergeometric tests were used in a later analysis to score TCR-TCR, TCR-HLA and TCR-CMV co-occurrence, with a repertoire-size bias correction applied to the TCR pairs. In a later analysis, false discovery rates were estimated by permuting HLA or CMV assignments 20 times. A later analysis grouped co-occurring TCRs with DBSCAN, adding TCRdist sequence similarity when clustering within HLA-allele-positive subsets. Repertoires with fewer than 30,000 or more than 120,000 public chains, plus five repertoires with anomalous nucleotide sharing, were excluded from co-occurrence clustering. In its TCRdb copy, this immuneACCESS table keeps in-frame sequences only and misses some clones. Where compared with another copy, unresolved V genes explain less than half of these, and the others have no known cause. That table is the source of V, J and clone size, and D and trimming were worked out from the DNA. The sample table records around 200,000 clones; roughly 77% of these occur just once. The ten largest clones capture around 3.2% of the sample.

CDR1 and CDR2 were assigned from the germline V gene (reference sequence) as SEHNR and FQNEAQ. The CDR3 measures 16 amino acids from cysteine to phenylalanine. The sequence is cut down to CDR3 DNA, 48 bases in frame from base 1. In regard to this clone: This clone's antigen is unknown. One end of the junction varies from germline; a read error may be responsible.

In total, 500 to 700 healthy bone marrow donors made up the cohort. Cohort members were all nominally healthy when sampled, although unrecorded immune exposures were likely present. The donor tested CMV seropositive and was one of the 289 seropositive cohort members. Each donor provided a peripheral blood sample, and peripheral blood mononuclear cells were used for TCR beta sequencing. The Qiagen DNeasy Blood Extraction Kit was used to extract genomic DNA from the blood cell samples. The origin of this receptor is a woman aged 25 to 39 in good health and CMV-seropositive. Sequencing used PBMCs. The chain joins TRBV7-9 to TRBJ1-2, with the D gene call left open. The DNA is TGTTCCAGCAGCTCCAAAGCAGTAACCCCCATCGGGAGCTACACCTTC. Its protein reads: CSSSSKAVTPIGSYTF.